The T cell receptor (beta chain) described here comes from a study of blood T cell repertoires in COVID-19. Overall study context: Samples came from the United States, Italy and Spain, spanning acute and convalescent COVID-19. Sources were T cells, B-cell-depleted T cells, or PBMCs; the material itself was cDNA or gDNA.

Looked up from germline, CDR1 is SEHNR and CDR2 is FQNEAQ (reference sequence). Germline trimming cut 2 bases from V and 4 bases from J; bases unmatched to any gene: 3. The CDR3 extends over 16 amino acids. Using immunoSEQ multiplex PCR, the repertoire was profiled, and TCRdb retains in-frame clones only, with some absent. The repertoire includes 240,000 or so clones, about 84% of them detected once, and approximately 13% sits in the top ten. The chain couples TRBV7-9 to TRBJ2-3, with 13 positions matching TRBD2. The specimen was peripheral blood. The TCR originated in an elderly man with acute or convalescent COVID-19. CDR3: CASSLRLAGGPDTQYF. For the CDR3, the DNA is TGTGCCAGCAGCTTAAGACTAGCGGGGGGCCCAGATACGCAGTATTTT. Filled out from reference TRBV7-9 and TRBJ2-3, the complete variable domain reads DTGVSQNPRHKITKRGQNVTFRCDPISEHNRLYWYRQTLGQGPEFLTYFQNEAQLEKSRLLSDRFSAERPKGSFSTLEIQRTEQGDSAMYLCASSLRLAGGPDTQYFGPGTRLTVL.